This TCR beta chain is drawn from a study of tumor-infiltrating lymphocytes in primary liver carcinoma. Across the study: Samples yielded about 3.65 to 8 million productive TCRbeta reads, similar across tissue types.

Between the trimmed V and J ends, which lost 5 bases and 9 bases, there was a span of 13 bases. The CDR3 runs 13 residues. Per germline, CDR1 KGHDR and CDR2 SFDVKD. Investigators took RNA and DNA out together from about 21-30 mg of unsorted bulk tissue. Sampling targeted five separate regions of each tumor, which included the tumor centre. Priming with a constant-region primer yielded TCR beta cDNA from about 450 ng total RNA. What produced the TCR beta libraries was three nested multiplex PCR rounds using slightly modified ARM-PCR. Both of the initial two PCR rounds ran for around 9 cycles and employed TRBV1-TRBV30 forward primers alongside a C-beta reverse primer. MiXCR was run by TCRdb on the multiplex PCR reads, yielding one entry per CDR3 protein. The table includes about 70,000 distinct CDR3 sequences, approximately 74% detected once.

The genes are TRBV24-1 and TRBJ2-1; D unresolved. The clonotype comes from a man aged 35 to 55 with primary liver carcinoma and hepatitis B virus infection. The sequenced material came from liver tumor tissue from sampling region 4. Subset specified: tumor region T4, right-lateral pole. In DNA, the CDR3 is TGTGCCACCAGTGTCAGGTTAAACAGTGAGCAGTTCTTC. The encoded protein is CATSVRLNSEQFF.